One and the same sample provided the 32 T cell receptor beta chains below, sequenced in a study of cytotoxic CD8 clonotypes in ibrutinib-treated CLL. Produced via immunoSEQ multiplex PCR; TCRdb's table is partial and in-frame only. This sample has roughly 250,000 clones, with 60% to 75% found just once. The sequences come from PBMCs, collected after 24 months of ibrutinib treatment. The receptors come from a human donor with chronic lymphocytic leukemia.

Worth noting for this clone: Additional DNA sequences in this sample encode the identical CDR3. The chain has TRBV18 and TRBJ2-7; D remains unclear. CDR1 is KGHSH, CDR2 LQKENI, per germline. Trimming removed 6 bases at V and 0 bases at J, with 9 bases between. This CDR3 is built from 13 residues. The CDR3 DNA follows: TGTGCCAGCTCCCCCGCCCCCTCCTACGAGCAGTACTTC. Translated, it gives CASSPAPSYEQYF.

The CDR3 spells CASSLEAAKTSKNIQYF. DNA for the CDR3: TGCGCCAGCAGCTTGGAGGCGGCGAAAACGTCAAAAAACATTCAGTACTTC. The V and J genes are TRBV5-1 and TRBJ2-4; D gene unclear. Germline V CDR1 and CDR2: SGHRS, YFSETQ. CDR3 length: 17 amino acids. V shed 0 bases and J shed 4 bases, with 17 bases lying between them.

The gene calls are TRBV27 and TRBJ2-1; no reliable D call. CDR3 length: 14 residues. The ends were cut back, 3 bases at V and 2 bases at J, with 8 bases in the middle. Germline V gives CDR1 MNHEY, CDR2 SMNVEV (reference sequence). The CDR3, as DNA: TGTGCCAGCAGTTTTAATCCGGCCTACAATGAGCAGTTCTTC. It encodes CASSFNPAYNEQFF.

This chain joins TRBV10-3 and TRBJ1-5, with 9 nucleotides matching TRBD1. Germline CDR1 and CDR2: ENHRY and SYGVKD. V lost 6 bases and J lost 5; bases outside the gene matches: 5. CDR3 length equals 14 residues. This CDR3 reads CAISPGQGDQPQHF. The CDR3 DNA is TGTGCCATCAGCCCGGGACAGGGAGATCAGCCCCAGCATTTT.

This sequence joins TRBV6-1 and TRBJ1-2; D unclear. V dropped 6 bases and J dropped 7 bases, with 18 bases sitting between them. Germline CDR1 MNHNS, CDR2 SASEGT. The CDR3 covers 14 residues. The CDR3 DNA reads TGTGCCAGCAGCCGAATTACATTGTCCTCTGGCTACACCTTC. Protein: CASSRITLSSGYTF.

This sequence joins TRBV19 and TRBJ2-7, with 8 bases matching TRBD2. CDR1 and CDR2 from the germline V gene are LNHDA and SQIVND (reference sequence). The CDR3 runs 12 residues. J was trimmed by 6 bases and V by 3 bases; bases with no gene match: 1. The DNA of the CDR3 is TGTGCCAGTAGTATTGGGACTAGCGAGCAGTACTTC. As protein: CASSIGTSEQYF.

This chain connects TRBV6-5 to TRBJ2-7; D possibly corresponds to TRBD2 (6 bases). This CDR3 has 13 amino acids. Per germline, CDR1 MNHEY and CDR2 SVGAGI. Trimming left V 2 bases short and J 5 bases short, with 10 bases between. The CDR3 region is CASSYLGGNEQYF. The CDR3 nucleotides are TGTGCCAGCAGTTACCTCGGGGGAAACGAGCAGTACTTC.

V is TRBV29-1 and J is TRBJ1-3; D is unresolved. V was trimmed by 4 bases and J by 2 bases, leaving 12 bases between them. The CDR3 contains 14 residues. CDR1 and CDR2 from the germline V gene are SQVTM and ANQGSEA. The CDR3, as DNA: TGCAGCGTTGCTCGGGCAGCTACTGGAAACACCATATATTTT. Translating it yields CSVARAATGNTIYF.

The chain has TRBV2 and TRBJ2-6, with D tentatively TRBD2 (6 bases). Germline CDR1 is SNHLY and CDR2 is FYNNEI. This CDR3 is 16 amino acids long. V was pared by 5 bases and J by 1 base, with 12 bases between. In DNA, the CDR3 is TGTGCCAGCAGTCAATATGGGACTTCTGGGGCCAACGTCCTGACTTTC. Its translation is CASSQYGTSGANVLTF.

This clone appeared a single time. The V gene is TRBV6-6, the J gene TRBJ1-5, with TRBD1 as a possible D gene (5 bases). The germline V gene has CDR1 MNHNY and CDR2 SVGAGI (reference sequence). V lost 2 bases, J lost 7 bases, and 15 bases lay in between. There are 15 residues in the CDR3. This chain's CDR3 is CASSYPAAGDQPQHF. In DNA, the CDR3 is TGTGCCAGCAGTTACCCTGCCGCGGGGGACCAGCCCCAGCATTTT.

DNA for the CDR3: TGTGCCACTAACATCGATACCGGGGAGCTGTTTTTT. Translation: CATNIDTGELFF. The chain joins TRBV19 to TRBJ2-2; D unclear. The V end was cut by 10 bases, the J end by 5 bases, with 11 bases between. CDR1 and CDR2 (germline): LNHDA, SQIVND (reference sequence). The CDR3 is 12 residues long.

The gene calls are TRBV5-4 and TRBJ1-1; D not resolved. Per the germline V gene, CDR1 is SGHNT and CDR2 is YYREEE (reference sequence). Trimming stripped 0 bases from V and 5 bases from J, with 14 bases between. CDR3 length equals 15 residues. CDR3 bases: TGTGCCAGCAGCTTGGAAACCCGGGGTAATACTGAAGCTTTCTTT. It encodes CASSLETRGNTEAFF.

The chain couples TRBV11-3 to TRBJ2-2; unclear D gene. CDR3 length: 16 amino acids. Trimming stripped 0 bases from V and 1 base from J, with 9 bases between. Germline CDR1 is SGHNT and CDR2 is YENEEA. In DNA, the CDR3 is TGTGCCAGCAGCTTAGAAGTGACCTTGAACACCGGGGAGCTGTTTTTT. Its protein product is CASSLEVTLNTGELFF.

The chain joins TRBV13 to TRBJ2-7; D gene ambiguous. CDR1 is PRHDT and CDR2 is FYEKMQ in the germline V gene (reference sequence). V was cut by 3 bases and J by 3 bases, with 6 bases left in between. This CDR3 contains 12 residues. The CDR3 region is CASSFSGYEQYF. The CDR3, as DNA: TGTGCCAGCAGCTTTTCAGGCTACGAGCAGTACTTC.

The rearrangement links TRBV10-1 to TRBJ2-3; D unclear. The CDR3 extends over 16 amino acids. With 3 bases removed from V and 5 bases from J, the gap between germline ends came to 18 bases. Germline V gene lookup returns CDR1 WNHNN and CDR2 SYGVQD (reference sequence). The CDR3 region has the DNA TGCGCCAGCAGTGATAAGGCAGTACCGGTCCTAGATACGCAGTATTTT. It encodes CASSDKAVPVLDTQYF.

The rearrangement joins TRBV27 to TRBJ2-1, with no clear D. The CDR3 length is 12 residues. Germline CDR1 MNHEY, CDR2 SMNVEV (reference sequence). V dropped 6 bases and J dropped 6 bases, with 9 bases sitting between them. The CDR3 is CASSLRPNEQFF. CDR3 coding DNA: TGTGCCAGCAGCCTCCGGCCCAATGAGCAGTTCTTC.

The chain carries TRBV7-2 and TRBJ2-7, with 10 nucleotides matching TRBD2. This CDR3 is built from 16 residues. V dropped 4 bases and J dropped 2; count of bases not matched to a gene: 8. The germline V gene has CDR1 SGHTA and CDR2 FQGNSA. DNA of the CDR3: TGTGCCAGCAGCTCCATCGCTAGCGGGAGTACCTACGAGCAGTACTTC. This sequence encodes CASSSIASGSTYEQYF.

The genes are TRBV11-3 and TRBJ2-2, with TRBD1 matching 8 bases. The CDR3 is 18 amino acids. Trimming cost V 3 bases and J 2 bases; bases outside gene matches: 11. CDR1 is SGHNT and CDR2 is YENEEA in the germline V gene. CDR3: CASSLATGVKGNTGELFF. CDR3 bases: TGTGCCAGCAGCTTGGCGACAGGGGTAAAGGGTAACACCGGGGAGCTGTTTTTT.

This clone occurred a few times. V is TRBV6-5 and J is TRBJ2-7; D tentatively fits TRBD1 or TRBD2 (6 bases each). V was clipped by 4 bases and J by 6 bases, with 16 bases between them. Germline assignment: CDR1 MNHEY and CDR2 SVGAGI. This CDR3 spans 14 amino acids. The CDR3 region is CASSFFPGAGEQYF. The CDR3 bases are TGTGCCAGCAGTTTTTTCCCGGGGGCGGGCGAGCAGTACTTC.

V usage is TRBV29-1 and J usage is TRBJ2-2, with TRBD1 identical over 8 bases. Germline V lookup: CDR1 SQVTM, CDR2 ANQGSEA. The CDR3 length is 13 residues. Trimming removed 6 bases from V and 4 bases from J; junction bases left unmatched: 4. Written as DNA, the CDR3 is TGCAGCGTGGACAGGGCCGGCACCGGGGAGCTGTTTTTT. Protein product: CSVDRAGTGELFF.

The CDR3 sequence: CASSSPNGAPEGTF. DNA for the CDR3: TGTGCCAGCAGTTCTCCTAACGGGGCCCCCGAGGGCACCTTC. This chain joins TRBV6-5 and TRBJ1-2, with a possible D match to TRBD1 (5 bases). The CDR3 sequence is 14 residues long. CDR1 and CDR2 from the germline V gene are MNHEY and SVGAGI. Trimming cost V 4 bases and J 13 bases, with 22 bases left between them.

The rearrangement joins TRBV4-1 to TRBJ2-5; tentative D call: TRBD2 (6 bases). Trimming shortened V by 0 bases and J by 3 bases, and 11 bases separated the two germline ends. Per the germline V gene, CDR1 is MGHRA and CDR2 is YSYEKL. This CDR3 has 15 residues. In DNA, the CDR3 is TGCGCCAGCAGCCAAGACCAGACTAGAGAAGAGACCCAGTACTTC. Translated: CASSQDQTREETQYF.

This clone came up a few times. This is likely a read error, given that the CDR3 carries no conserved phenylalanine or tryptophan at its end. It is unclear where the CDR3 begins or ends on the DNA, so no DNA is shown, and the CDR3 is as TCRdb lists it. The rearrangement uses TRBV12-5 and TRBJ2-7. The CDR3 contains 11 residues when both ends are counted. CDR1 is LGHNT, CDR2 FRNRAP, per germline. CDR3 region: CASGLVPPRRA.

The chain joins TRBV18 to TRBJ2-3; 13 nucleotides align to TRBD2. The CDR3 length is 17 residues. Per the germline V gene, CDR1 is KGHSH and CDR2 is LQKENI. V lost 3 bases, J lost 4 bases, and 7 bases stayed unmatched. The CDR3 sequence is CASSPGTSGTSPDTQYF. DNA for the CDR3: TGTGCCAGCTCACCTGGGACTAGCGGGACAAGCCCAGATACGCAGTATTTT.

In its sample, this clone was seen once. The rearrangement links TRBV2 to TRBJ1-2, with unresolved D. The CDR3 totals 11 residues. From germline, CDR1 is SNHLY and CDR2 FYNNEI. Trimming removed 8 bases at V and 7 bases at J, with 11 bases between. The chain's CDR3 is CASVWPIGYTF. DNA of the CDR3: TGTGCCAGCGTCTGGCCGATTGGCTACACCTTC.

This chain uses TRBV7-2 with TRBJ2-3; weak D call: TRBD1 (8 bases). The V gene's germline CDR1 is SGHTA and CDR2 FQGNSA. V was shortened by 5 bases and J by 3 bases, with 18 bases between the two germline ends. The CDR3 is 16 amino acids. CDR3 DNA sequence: TGTGCCAGCAGCCAGGGGGCAGGGGGAGGGACAGATACGCAGTATTTT. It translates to CASSQGAGGGTDTQYF.

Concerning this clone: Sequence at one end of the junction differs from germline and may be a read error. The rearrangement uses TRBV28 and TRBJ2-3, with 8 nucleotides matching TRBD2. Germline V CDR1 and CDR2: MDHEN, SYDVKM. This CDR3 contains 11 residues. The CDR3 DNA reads TGTGCCAGCAGTTGGGGACTAGTCCGGCATTTT. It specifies CASSWGLVRHF.

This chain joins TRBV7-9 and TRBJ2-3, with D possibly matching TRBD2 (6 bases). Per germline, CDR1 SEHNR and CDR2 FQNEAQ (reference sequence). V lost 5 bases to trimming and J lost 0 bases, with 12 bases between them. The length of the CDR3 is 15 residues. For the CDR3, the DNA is TGTGCCAGCAGCGATCTTAGCGGTAGCACAGATACGCAGTATTTT. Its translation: CASSDLSGSTDTQYF.

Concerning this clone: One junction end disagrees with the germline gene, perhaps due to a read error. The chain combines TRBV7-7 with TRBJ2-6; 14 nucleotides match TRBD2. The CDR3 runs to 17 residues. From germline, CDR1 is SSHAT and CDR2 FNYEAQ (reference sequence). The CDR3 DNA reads TGTGCTAGCACCCCGGGACTAGCGGGAGCTGGGGCCAACGTCCTGACTTTC. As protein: CASTPGLAGAGANVLTF.

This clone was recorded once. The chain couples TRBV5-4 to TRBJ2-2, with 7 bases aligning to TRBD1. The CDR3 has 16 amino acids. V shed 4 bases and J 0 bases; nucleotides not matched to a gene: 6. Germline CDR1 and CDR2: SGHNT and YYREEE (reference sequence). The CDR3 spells CASSGRQGSNTGELFF. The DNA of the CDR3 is TGTGCCAGCAGCGGCAGACAGGGATCGAACACCGGGGAGCTGTTTTTT.

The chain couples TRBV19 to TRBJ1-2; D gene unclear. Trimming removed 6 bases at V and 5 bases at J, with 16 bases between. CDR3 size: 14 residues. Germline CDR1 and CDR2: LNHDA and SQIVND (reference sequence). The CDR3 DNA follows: TGTGCCAGTAGCCCCCTCCAGGCTCAATATGGCTACACCTTC. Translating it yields CASSPLQAQYGYTF.

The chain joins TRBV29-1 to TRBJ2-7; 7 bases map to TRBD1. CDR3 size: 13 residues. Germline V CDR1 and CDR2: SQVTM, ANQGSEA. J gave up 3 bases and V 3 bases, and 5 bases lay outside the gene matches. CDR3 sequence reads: CSVDIAGGYEQYF. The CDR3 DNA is TGCAGCGTTGATATAGCAGGGGGCTACGAGCAGTACTTC.